The clone carrying this TCR beta chain was counted only a few times. These data come from a study of tumor-infiltrating lymphocytes in primary liver carcinoma. This CDR3 spans 16 amino acids. Per the germline V gene, CDR1 is SGHRS and CDR2 is YFSETQ. Between the trimmed V and J ends, which lost 3 bases and 2 bases, there was a span of 17 bases. The template, roughly 0.45 ug total RNA, yielded TCR beta cDNA made with a constant-region primer. The TCR beta library was amplified through three nested multiplex PCR rounds in a modified ARM-PCR procedure. The two initial PCR rounds, about 9 cycles each, used TRBV1-TRBV30 forward and C-beta reverse primers. Each CDR3 protein is one row after TCRdb ran MiXCR on the multiplex PCR reads. Among about 320,000 distinct CDR3 sequences listed, about 60% were seen once. Both blood RNA, taken from unsorted whole blood, and germline DNA were extracted.

Material for sequencing was peripheral blood. The TCR comes from a man aged 40-50 years with primary liver carcinoma and hepatitis B virus infection. The chain has TRBV5-1 and TRBJ1-1, with a weak D call TRBD1 (5 bases). This CDR3 reads CASSSAGTAINTEAFF. CDR3 DNA: TGCGCCAGCAGCTCGGCCGGGACGGCAATAAACACTGAAGCTTTCTTT.